This T cell receptor (beta chain) derives from a study of blood T cells in healthy people across ages. Researchers collected about 10 milliliters of peripheral blood from every single donor. Concerning this clonotype itself: Its specificity is unknown.

Study-wide results and limits: Underestimates were what the diversity estimates from one million T cells were considered to be. Long-lived donors exceeded aged donors in naive CD4+ cells and diversity.

The CDR3 has 15 amino acids. V lost 6 bases to trimming and J lost 6 bases, with 19 bases between them. Germline V lookup: CDR1 SGHTA, CDR2 FQGNSA. Alongside a J-beta primer mix, a sample-barcoded 5' primer served in a second PCR lasting roughly 6 to 12 cycles. TCRdb re-analysed the 5' RACE reads in MiXCR, keeping a single row per CDR3 protein. Here the sample spans 1.2 million to 1.5 million distinct CDR3 sequences, roughly 40% being singletons. The TCR sequence derives from a woman between 18 and 30 years old in good health. The genes are TRBV7-2 and TRBJ2-3, with D tentatively TRBD1 (5 bases). Sequencing was done on a sample of blood. CDR3: CASRFSAGLRDTQYF. CDR3 nucleotides: TGTGCCAGCAGGTTTAGTGCAGGGTTACGGGATACGCAGTATTTT.